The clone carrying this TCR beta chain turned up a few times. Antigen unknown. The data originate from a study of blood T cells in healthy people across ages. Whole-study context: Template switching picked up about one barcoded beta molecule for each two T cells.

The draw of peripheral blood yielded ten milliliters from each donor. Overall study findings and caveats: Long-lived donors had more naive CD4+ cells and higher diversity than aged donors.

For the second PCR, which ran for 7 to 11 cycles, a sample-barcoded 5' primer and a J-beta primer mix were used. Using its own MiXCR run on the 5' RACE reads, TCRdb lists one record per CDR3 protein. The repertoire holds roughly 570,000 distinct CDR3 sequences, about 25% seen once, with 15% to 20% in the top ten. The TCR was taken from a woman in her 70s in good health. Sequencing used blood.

CDR3: CASSSGEPQETQYF. CDR3 in DNA: TGTGCCAGCAGTTCAGGAGAGCCCCAAGAGACCCAGTACTTC. The V call is TRBV6-6, the J call TRBJ2-5; D is unclear. The CDR3 spans 14 residues. From germline, CDR1 is MNHNY and CDR2 SVGAGI (reference sequence). V was pared by 4 bases and J by 1 base, with 10 bases between.